These 31 T cell receptor beta chains share one sample of origin, sequenced in a study of tissue T cells after allogeneic stem cell transplantation. TCRdb's table, derived via immunoSEQ multiplex PCR, lists solely in-frame clones and lacks some. The table shows 40,000 to 60,000 clones, with around 69% occurring only once. Sequenced sample: sorted cells pooled from one or two spleens. Receptors were obtained from a pool of C57BL/6 mice in good health.

About this clone: Mouse gene names apply. The read ends 1 residue early relative to the CDR3; the germline J gene fills the gap. The genes are TRBV12-1 and TRBJ2-1; 8 bases line up with TRBD2. J lost 1 base, V lost 4 bases, and 5 bases had no gene match. This CDR3 region has 15 residues. Germline CDR1 SGHSN, CDR2 HYEKVE. CDR3 DNA, as far as it was read: TGTGCCAGCTCCCCGACTGGGGCGAACTATGCTGAGCAGTTC. Its protein product is CASSPTGANYAEQF. In full, the CDR3 reads CASSPTGANYAEQFF.

Notes on this clone: Gene labels here are mouse ones. The DNA read from the CDR3 is TGTGCCAGCGGTGACGACAAAAACACAGAAGTCTTC. This gives the protein CASGDDKNTEVF. The CDR3 in full is CASGDDKNTEVFF. J is TRBJ1-1 and V is TRBV13-2; no definite D call. Read coverage stops 1 residue before the CDR3 terminus; the germline J gene supplies the remainder. Between the trimmed V and J ends, which lost 2 bases and 1 base, there was a span of 6 bases. Germline loops: CDR1 NNHNN, CDR2 SYGAGS (reference sequence). The CDR3 spans 13 residues.

Note on this clone: The gene names here belong to mouse. The DNA ends 1 residue before the CDR3 does, and the rest of the CDR3 is filled in from the germline J gene. The chain is built from TRBV14 and TRBJ1-1; D is ambiguous. V lost 1 base to trimming and J lost 5 bases, with 6 bases between them. The germline CDR1 and CDR2 sequences are SGHDT and FRDEAV. The CDR3 spans 12 residues. CDR3 bases read: TGTGCCAGCAGTTTCGCCACTACAGAAGTCTTC. As protein: CASSFATTEVF. The full CDR3 is CASSFATTEVFF.

A remark on this clone: Gene and germline names: mouse. With the read ending 1 residue before the CDR3 end, the germline J gene is used to fill in that end. This chain connects TRBV13-2 to TRBJ1-1; a weak D match, TRBD1 (6 bases). V lost 0 bases and J lost 9, with 9 bases in between. The CDR3 is 12 amino acids. The V gene's germline CDR1 is NNHNN and CDR2 SYGAGS (reference sequence). The sequenced CDR3 bases are TGTGCCAGCGGTGATGCCAGGGGAAAAGTCTTC. This encodes CASGDARGKVF. The whole CDR3 sequence reads CASGDARGKVFF.

In the case of this clone: Mouse gene names and germline throughout. The read finishes 1 residue shy of the CDR3 end, and the germline J gene is used to complete it. V is TRBV2 and J is TRBJ1-5; maybe TRBD1 (6 bases). Trimming took off 0 bases at V and 3 bases at J, with 12 bases between the two ends. CDR3 length: 16 residues. Germline CDR1 reads LGHNA; CDR2 reads YSYQKL. CDR3 DNA (partial): TGTGCCAGCAGCCAAGACCCGGGGGGCGGCAACCAGGCTCCGCTT. Its translation is CASSQDPGGGNQAPL. The whole CDR3 sequence is CASSQDPGGGNQAPLF.

Details on this clone: Gene names are mouse gene names. The read terminates 1 residue before the CDR3 end, so the remaining end is supplied by the germline J gene. The V call is TRBV13-2, the J call TRBJ2-7; D is possibly TRBD1 or TRBD2 (5 bases each). The germline V gene encodes CDR1 NNHNN and CDR2 SYGAGS (reference sequence). CDR3 length equals 16 residues. The V end was cut by 0 bases, the J end by 0 bases, with 13 bases between. The CDR3 region is CASGDAGGASSYEQYF. The part of the CDR3 DNA that was read is TGTGCCAGCGGTGATGCGGGTGGGGCAAGCTCCTATGAACAGTAC.

A note on this clone: Here the gene names and germline are mouse. Read data end 1 residue before the CDR3 end; the end is taken from the germline J gene. The chain links TRBV14 to TRBJ1-1, with 7 nucleotides matching TRBD1. The CDR3 length is 13 residues. J gave up 1 base and V 7 bases, and 4 bases lay outside the gene matches. Germline CDR1 SGHDT, CDR2 FRDEAV. The part of the CDR3 DNA that was read is TGTGCCAGCGAAAACAGGGGGAACACAGAAGTCTTC. Protein sequence: CASENRGNTEVF. The full CDR3 sequence reads CASENRGNTEVFF. Using reference TRBV14 and TRBJ1-1 for the parts outside the CDR3, the full variable domain is EAGVTQSPRYAVLQEGQAVSFWCDPISGHDTLYWYQQPRDQGPQLLVYFRDEAVIDNSQLPSDRFSAVRPKGTNSTLKIQSAKQGDTATYLCASENRGNTEVFFGKGTRLTVV.

A word on this clone: Genes and germline are mouse. The read is 1 residue too short to cover the CDR3 end, so that end is filled in from the germline J gene. This chain links TRBV3 with TRBJ1-1; 7 nucleotides match TRBD1. Germline V CDR1 and CDR2: SNHLY, FYNGKV (reference sequence). Unmatched junction bases numbered 7, after V lost 5 bases and J lost 4 bases. CDR3 size: 14 residues. The covered CDR3 bases are TGTGCCAGCAGCCCACAGGGGAGTACCACAGAAGTCTTC. Residues: CASSPQGSTTEVF. The full-length CDR3 reads as CASSPQGSTTEVFF.

A word on this clone: Each gene name is a mouse one. The read comes to an end 1 residue before the CDR3 does, leaving the germline J gene to fill in the end. The rearrangement uses TRBV26 and TRBJ1-4; no reliable D call. Germline V gene lookup returns CDR1 KGHPV and CDR2 FQNQEV (reference sequence). Trimming removed 2 bases at V and 5 bases at J, with 0 bases between. The CDR3 has 11 residues. Incomplete CDR3 DNA: TGTGCCAGCAGTCTGAACGAAAGATTATTT. Its translation: CASSLNERLF. The full CDR3 is CASSLNERLFF.

This clone was counted only a few times. Gene names and germline match the mouse. The sequenced fragment ends 1 residue before the CDR3 boundary, so the rest is inferred from the germline J gene. The chain joins TRBV13-1 to TRBJ2-7, with D perhaps TRBD2 (6 bases). The V end lost 2 bases, the J end lost 2 bases, and 8 bases lay between the germline ends. CDR1 and CDR2 (germline): NSHNY, SYGAGN. This CDR3 is built from 13 residues. CDR3 bases read: TGTGCCAGCAGTGAGGCTGGGGCCTATGAACAGTAC. Translated, it gives CASSEAGAYEQY. The entire CDR3 is CASSEAGAYEQYF.

This clone was picked up one time. Gene names and germline refer to mouse. The read halts 1 residue ahead of the CDR3 end, with the missing end drawn from the germline J gene. The rearrangement uses TRBV15 and TRBJ1-4, with D possibly TRBD1 on 5 matching bases. The CDR3 runs to 13 residues. CDR1 SGHND and CDR2 FRSKSL come from the germline V gene. The V end lost 6 bases, the J end lost 5 bases, and 10 bases lay between the germline ends. CDR3 sequence: CASSLGQNERLFF. The sequenced CDR3 bases are TGTGCCAGCAGCCTCGGACAAAACGAAAGATTATTT.

Worth noting for this clone: Gene names are mouse gene names. Read sequence stops 1 residue before the CDR3 end, and the germline J gene provides the missing end. V and J are TRBV31 and TRBJ1-4; a weak D match, TRBD1 (6 bases). Germline CDR1 is GKSSPN and CDR2 is SITVG. V was shortened by 0 bases and J by 5 bases, with 13 bases between the two germline ends. CDR3 size: 15 residues. The sequenced part of the CDR3 DNA is TGTGCCTGGAGTCTAGAGGGGGGGGCAAACGAAAGATTATTT. The encoded protein is CAWSLEGGANERLF. The whole CDR3 is CAWSLEGGANERLFF.

As regards this clone: Gene names are the mouse ones. From the germline J gene comes the end of the CDR3, since the read stops 1 residue before it. The genes are TRBV13-2 and TRBJ1-2, with a weak D call TRBD1 (6 bases). The germline V gene encodes CDR1 NNHNN and CDR2 SYGAGS (reference sequence). The CDR3 length is 14 residues. The V gene lost 0 bases and the J gene lost 2 bases, with 8 bases spanning the gap. CDR3 DNA, as far as it was read: TGTGCCAGCGGTGATGCCCAGGGGAACTCCGACTACACC. Translated: CASGDAQGNSDYT. The whole CDR3 region reads CASGDAQGNSDYTF.

This clone was counted once. The listed genes are named as in mouse. The read ends 1 residue early relative to the CDR3; the germline J gene fills the gap. The chain links TRBV16 to TRBJ2-5; TRBD2 agrees at 8 bases. V gave up 0 bases and J gave up 10 bases; unmatched junction bases: 3. This CDR3 spans 13 amino acids. Germline CDR1 and CDR2: SGHSA and FRNQAP. The covered CDR3 bases are TGTGCAAGCAGCTTAGATACTGGGGGCCCCCAGTAC. Translating it yields CASSLDTGGPQY. The whole CDR3 sequence reads CASSLDTGGPQYF.

On this clone: Gene names follow the mouse nomenclature. The read comes to an end 1 residue before the CDR3 does, leaving the germline J gene to fill in the end. This chain links TRBV15 with TRBJ2-5; D is perhaps TRBD2 (6 bases). The CDR3 is 13 residues long. Trimming left V 4 bases short and J 2 bases short, with 7 bases between. CDR1 SGHND and CDR2 FRSKSL come from the germline V gene. The CDR3 bases that were read are TGTGCCAGCAGTTATGGGGGCCAAGACACCCAGTAC. It translates to CASSYGGQDTQY. The full-length CDR3 reads as CASSYGGQDTQYF.

This clone was recorded only once. Gene names follow the mouse nomenclature. The read stops 1 residue short of the end of the CDR3; the missing end is completed from the germline J gene. The chain is built from TRBV14 and TRBJ2-3; no definite D call. Germline-derived CDR1 and CDR2 are SGHDT and FRDEAV. The V end was cut by 0 bases, the J end by 9 bases, with 8 bases between. The CDR3 has 12 amino acids. The covered CDR3 bases are TGTGCCAGCAGTTTCTGGGGTTTTACGCTGTAT. Amino acids: CASSFWGFTLY. The full CDR3 sequence reads CASSFWGFTLYF.

Note on this clone: Gene names denote mouse genes. From the germline J gene comes the end of the CDR3, since the read stops 1 residue before it. The V call is TRBV4, the J call TRBJ1-5; D may be TRBD1 (5 bases). CDR1 and CDR2 from the germline V gene are LGHDT and YNNKQL (reference sequence). CDR3 length: 13 amino acids. The V end lost 5 bases, the J end lost 1 base, and 6 bases lay between the germline ends. The sequenced part of the CDR3 DNA is TGTGCCAGCAGCCGGACAAACAACCAGGCTCCGCTT. This gives the protein CASSRTNNQAPL. The entire CDR3 sequence reads CASSRTNNQAPLF.

In the case of this clone: Mouse gene names apply. Here the CDR3 reads CASGDGGLGGYAEQFF. CDR3 bases read: TGTGCCAGCGGTGATGGAGGACTGGGGGGGTATGCTGAGCAGTTC. This chain uses TRBV13-2 with TRBJ2-1, with TRBD2 identical over 12 bases. Coverage ceases 1 residue before the CDR3 finishes, and the germline J gene fills in the end. J gave up 4 bases and V 0 bases, and 2 bases lay outside the gene matches. The germline V gene has CDR1 NNHNN and CDR2 SYGAGS (reference sequence). The CDR3 length is 16 residues.

This clone appeared a few times. Gene labels here are mouse ones. Read sequence stops 1 residue before the CDR3 end, and the germline J gene provides the missing end. The chain joins TRBV24 to TRBJ2-7; D gene uncertain. CDR1 KGHTA and CDR2 FRNEEI come from the germline V gene. Trimming stripped 0 bases from V and 4 bases from J, with 7 bases between. The CDR3 contains 13 residues. The CDR3 region is CASSLYQQYEQYF. The CDR3 bases that were read are TGTGCCAGCAGTCTGTATCAACAGTATGAACAGTAC.

On this clone itself: The listed genes are named as in mouse. The CDR3 end is not reached by the read, which stops 1 residue before it; the germline J gene fills it in. The V call is TRBV2, the J call TRBJ2-4; D call uncertain. V was clipped by 0 bases and J by 5 bases, with 6 bases between them. Germline V gives CDR1 LGHNA, CDR2 YSYQKL. The CDR3 runs 13 residues. The CDR3 here is CASSQEGTNTLYF. The sequenced part of the CDR3 DNA is TGTGCCAGCAGCCAAGAAGGCACAAACACCTTGTAC.

The table lists this clone with a few counts. Mouse gene names apply. The CDR3 is cut off 1 residue early in the read; its end comes from the germline J gene. The chain joins TRBV17 to TRBJ2-1, with no clear D. CDR3 length equals 13 residues. In germline, CDR1 is MNHDT, CDR2 YYDKIL. Trimming removed 5 bases at V and 0 bases at J, with 5 bases between. The CDR3 sequence: CASSGGNYAEQFF. CDR3 DNA, as far as it was read: TGTGCTAGCAGTGGAGGTAACTATGCTGAGCAGTTC.

As to this clone: Germline and genes here are mouse. Coverage ceases 1 residue before the CDR3 finishes, and the germline J gene fills in the end. The chain carries TRBV5 and TRBJ1-4, with 7 bases matching TRBD1. The trim removed 0 bases at V and 7 bases at J, leaving 5 bases unmatched. This CDR3 spans 15 amino acids. The germline gives CDR1 LGHNA, CDR2 YNLKQL (reference sequence). Incomplete CDR3 DNA: TGTGCCAGCAGCCAAGAGAGGGGGCTCGGCGAAAGATTATTT. Amino acid sequence: CASSQERGLGERLF. The CDR3, in full, reads CASSQERGLGERLFF.

This clone has only a few counts. These gene names are mouse names. Partial CDR3 DNA: TGTGCCAGCAGTTTAACGGGACTGGGGGGACACACCTTGTAC. This encodes CASSLTGLGGHTLY. The complete CDR3 protein is CASSLTGLGGHTLYF. The chain uses TRBV15 and TRBJ2-4, with TRBD2 identical over 12 bases. Read data end 1 residue before the CDR3 end; the end is taken from the germline J gene. The CDR3 extends over 15 amino acids. The J segment lost 7 bases and the V segment lost 2 bases, leaving 4 bases of the junction unmatched. Germline V lookup: CDR1 SGHND, CDR2 FRSKSL.

Turning to this clone: Mouse gene names and germline throughout. The sequenced CDR3 bases are TGTGCCAGCAGTCCCCGTCGGGGCGCGGGTGCAGAAACGCTGTAT. Its protein product is CASSPRRGAGAETLY. The full-length CDR3 reads as CASSPRRGAGAETLYF. The chain is built from TRBV19 and TRBJ2-3; D tentatively reads TRBD1 or TRBD2 (5 bases each). The read ends 1 residue early relative to the CDR3; the germline J gene fills the gap. Looked up from germline, CDR1 is FNHDT and CDR2 is SITEND (reference sequence). V was shortened by 4 bases and J by 1 base, with 16 bases between the two germline ends. This CDR3 has 16 amino acids.

This clone was detected a few times. Here the gene names and germline are mouse. The DNA ends 1 residue before the CDR3 does, and the rest of the CDR3 is filled in from the germline J gene. The chain joins TRBV26 to TRBJ2-7; 8 nucleotides line up with TRBD2. Trimming at V came to 1 base and at J to 1 base, leaving 3 bases not matched to a gene. CDR3 length: 15 residues. Germline loops: CDR1 KGHPV, CDR2 FQNQEV (reference sequence). CDR3 DNA, as far as it was read: TGTGCCAGCAGTCTGTTGCTGGGGGGATCCTATGAACAGTAC. This encodes CASSLLLGGSYEQY. From start to end, the CDR3 is CASSLLLGGSYEQYF.

About this clone itself: Gene names refer to mouse genes. The CDR3 is cut off 1 residue early in the read; its end comes from the germline J gene. The chain carries TRBV12-2 and TRBJ2-5, with D possibly being TRBD1 (6 bases). The V and J ends lost 2 bases and 2 bases respectively, with 13 bases between them. CDR3 length: 15 amino acids. Germline CDR1 reads SGHLS; CDR2 reads HYDKME. Incomplete CDR3 DNA: TGTGCCAGCTCTCCGCCCAGGGGAGCCCAAGACACCCAGTAC. Translating gives CASSPPRGAQDTQY. The full CDR3 reads CASSPPRGAQDTQYF.

With regard to this clone: Gene names follow the mouse nomenclature. The read ends 1 residue shy of where the CDR3 ends; the end is completed using the germline J gene. This rearrangement joins TRBV29 to TRBJ1-5; 7 nucleotides line up with TRBD1. Germline CDR1 reads MSHET; CDR2 reads SYDVDS. The CDR3 is 15 amino acids. V gave up 5 bases and J gave up 3 bases; unmatched junction bases: 7. CDR3 sequence: CASSPYRGVNQAPLF. CDR3 DNA (partial): TGTGCTAGCAGTCCCTACAGGGGAGTCAACCAGGCTCCGCTT.

This clone has a handful of counts. Gene names denote mouse genes. The read finishes 1 residue shy of the CDR3 end, and the germline J gene is used to complete it. The V gene is TRBV13-2, the J gene TRBJ1-3; TRBD1 is a possible D gene (6 bases). Trimming stripped 0 bases from V and 0 bases from J, with 10 bases between. CDR3 length: 16 residues. Germline assignment: CDR1 NNHNN and CDR2 SYGAGS (reference sequence). The CDR3: CASGDGGTNSGNTLYF. CDR3 DNA (partial): TGTGCCAGCGGTGATGGCGGGACAAATTCTGGAAATACGCTCTAT.

As concerns this clone: Mouse gene names apply. The CDR3 end lies 1 residue beyond the end of the read and is filled in from the germline J gene. The J gene is TRBJ1-2, the V gene TRBV13-1, with D possibly matching TRBD1 (6 bases). The V gene's germline CDR1 is NSHNY and CDR2 SYGAGN. The CDR3 has 15 amino acids. Trimming left V 2 bases short and J 0 bases short, with 11 bases between. CDR3 loop: CASSDSRTANSDYTF. The sequenced part of the CDR3 DNA is TGTGCCAGCAGTGACTCCCGGACAGCAAACTCCGACTACACC.

Regarding this clone: Mouse names are used for the genes. The DNA ends 1 residue before the CDR3 does, and the rest of the CDR3 is filled in from the germline J gene. The V and J genes are TRBV3 and TRBJ2-3; D call uncertain. Germline CDR1 is SNHLY and CDR2 is FYNGKV (reference sequence). The CDR3 contains 12 residues. V was cut by 1 base and J by 9 bases, with 8 bases left in between. CDR3 amino acids: CASSLEGETLYF. The sequenced part of the CDR3 DNA is TGTGCCAGCAGCTTAGAGGGAGAGACGCTGTAT. Using reference TRBV3 and TRBJ2-3 for the parts outside the CDR3, the full variable domain is GPKVLQIPSHQIIDMGQMVTLNCDPVSNHLYFYWYKQILGQQMEFLVNFYNGKVMEKSKLFKDQFSVERPDGSYFTLKIQPTALEDSAVYFCASSLEGETLYFGSGTRLTVL.

As regards this clone: The germline and genes are mouse ones. The part of the CDR3 DNA that was read is TGTGCCTGGAGTCTAGCTGGGGGGGCGGGACAAGACACCCAGTAC. This translates into CAWSLAGGAGQDTQY. The entire CDR3 sequence reads CAWSLAGGAGQDTQYF. The chain employs TRBV31 and TRBJ2-5; 10 bases are a match to TRBD2. The read is 1 residue too short to cover the CDR3 end, so that end is filled in from the germline J gene. The CDR3 loop spans 16 amino acids. Germline CDR1 is GKSSPN and CDR2 is SITVG. V trimming: 0 bases; J trimming: 3 bases; junction bases outside the gene matches: 6.